One and the same sample provided the 19 T cell receptor beta chains below, sequenced in a study of radiotherapy plus CTLA-4 blockade in lung cancer. Clones were read by immunoSEQ multiplex PCR, and TCRdb kept only the in-frame ones, dropping some. This table holds tens of thousands of clones, roughly 79% found once. Sequencing was performed on peripheral blood, taken from a patient treated with radiotherapy plus ipilimumab. Source of these receptors: a human donor with non-small cell lung cancer who had a partial response to radiotherapy plus ipilimumab. Some clones in this sample may be carry-over from other donors' samples.

The sample holds one count of this clone. The rearrangement joins TRBV6-5 to TRBJ1-1; no reliable D call. V lost 6 bases to trimming and J lost 1 base, with 15 bases between them. The CDR3 consists of 15 residues. Germline V CDR1 and CDR2: MNHEY, SVGAGI. The CDR3 region is CASRAINPPNTEAFF. The CDR3 bases are TGTGCCAGCAGAGCAATTAACCCTCCGAACACTGAAGCTTTCTTT.

The chain joins TRBV2 to TRBJ1-2; TRBD1 is a possible D gene (5 bases). V shed 3 bases and J shed 2 bases, with 7 bases lying between them. CDR3 length equals 13 residues. CDR1 and CDR2 (germline): SNHLY, FYNNEI. In DNA, the CDR3 is TGTGCCAGCAGTGACCAGGGAAACTATGGCTACACCTTC. Its translation is CASSDQGNYGYTF.

This chain connects TRBV6-1 to TRBJ2-1; 9 nucleotides align to TRBD2. Germline loops: CDR1 MNHNS, CDR2 SASEGT. After removal of 5 bases from V and 7 bases from J, the junction contained 9 bases not matched to a gene. This CDR3 region has 15 residues. CDR3 protein: CASSRTSGLTNEQFF. The DNA for the CDR3 is TGTGCCAGCAGTAGAACTAGCGGGCTAACGAATGAGCAGTTCTTC.

The chain employs TRBV11-2 and TRBJ2-7; 7 nucleotides match TRBD2. The CDR3 is made up of 17 amino acids. With 0 bases clipped from V and 2 bases from J, the junction kept 10 bases outside the gene matches. Germline loops: CDR1 SGHAT, CDR2 FQNNGV. CDR3 DNA sequence: TGTGCCAGCAGCTTAGATTCCTGGTCTGGGGGGGCCTACGAGCAGTACTTC. This encodes CASSLDSWSGGAYEQYF.

The genes are TRBV5-4 and TRBJ2-3; D perhaps matches TRBD2 (6 bases). Germline V gene data show CDR1 as SGHNT and CDR2 as YYREEE (reference sequence). The V end lost 4 bases, the J end lost 3 bases, and 18 bases lay between the germline ends. The CDR3 runs 16 residues. The CDR3, as DNA: TGTGCCAGCAGCCCCTCTGGCGGGGCGCGGACAGATACGCAGTATTTT. This sequence encodes CASSPSGGARTDTQYF. The entire variable domain, with the rest obtained from reference TRBV5-4 and TRBJ2-3, is as follows: ETGVTQSPTHLIKTRGQQVTLRCSSQSGHNTVSWYQQALGQGPQFIFQYYREEENGRGNFPPRFSGLQFPNYSSELNVNALELDDSALYLCASSPSGGARTDTQYFGPGTRLTVL.

This chain links TRBV19 with TRBJ1-6; perhaps TRBD1 as D (6 bases). Trimming removed 3 bases at V and 7 bases at J, with 10 bases between. CDR3 size: 14 residues. The germline V gene encodes CDR1 LNHDA and CDR2 SQIVND (reference sequence). In DNA form, the CDR3 reads TGTGCCAGTAGTATTCGGACAGAGAATTCACCCCTCCACTTT. Its translation: CASSIRTENSPLHF.

J is TRBJ2-7 and V is TRBV27; perhaps TRBD2 as D (6 bases). The V gene's germline CDR1 is MNHEY and CDR2 SMNVEV (reference sequence). Trimming took off 3 bases at V and 6 bases at J, with 15 bases between the two ends. This CDR3 is 14 amino acids long. CDR3 coding DNA: TGTGCCAGCAGTTTCCTCGTCCCCGGGAGCGAGCAGTACTTC. This translates into CASSFLVPGSEQYF.

This CDR3 is CASSFRNYGYTF. In DNA form, the CDR3 reads TGTGCCAGCAGTTTCAGGAACTATGGCTACACCTTC. The rearrangement joins TRBV28 to TRBJ1-2; D is uncertain. This CDR3 spans 12 amino acids. Germline-derived CDR1 and CDR2 are MDHEN and SYDVKM. V was trimmed by 3 bases and J by 2 bases, leaving 4 bases between them.

J is TRBJ1-2 and V is TRBV9; 8 bases agree with TRBD1. V lost 5 bases to trimming and J lost 8 bases; unmatched junction nucleotides: 8. The CDR3 loop spans 13 amino acids. Per germline, CDR1 SGDLS and CDR2 YYNGEE. The CDR3 nucleotides read TGTGCCAGCAGGGAGCAGGGGGCGTCGGGCTACACCTTC. This gives the protein CASREQGASGYTF.

The J gene is TRBJ1-2, the V gene TRBV18, with 8 bases matching TRBD1. Germline trimming cut 3 bases from V and 4 bases from J; bases unmatched to any gene: 4. The germline V gene encodes CDR1 KGHSH and CDR2 LQKENI. This CDR3 has 14 amino acids. The CDR3 DNA sequence: TGTGCCAGCTCACCTAACGACAGGGGCTATGGCTACACCTTC. The encoded protein is CASSPNDRGYGYTF.

This rearrangement joins TRBV7-2 to TRBJ2-1, with D possibly matching TRBD2 (6 bases). V lost 0 bases, J lost 7 bases, and 13 bases lay in between. Germline CDR1 and CDR2: SGHTA and FQGNSA. The CDR3 is 15 residues long. CDR3 bases: TGTGCCAGCAGCTTAGCGGCGGGGACGGTTAATGAGCAGTTCTTC. Its translation: CASSLAAGTVNEQFF.

This clone has only one observation. This chain joins TRBV28 and TRBJ2-1; 8 bases align to TRBD2. Germline V gene sequence: CDR1 MDHEN, CDR2 SYDVKM. The CDR3 runs to 14 residues. The V segment lost 10 bases and the J segment 2 bases; nucleotides outside the gene matches: 7. The CDR3 protein is CATNKLAAYNEQFF. CDR3 coding DNA: TGTGCCACCAATAAACTAGCGGCCTACAATGAGCAGTTCTTC.

The chain is built from TRBV5-5 and TRBJ2-3; D gene ambiguous. V lost 2 bases and J lost 3, with 7 bases in between. The CDR3 has 13 residues. Germline CDR1 reads SGHKS; CDR2 reads YYEKEE (reference sequence). Here the CDR3 DNA reads TGTGCCAGCAGCTTCCCGACAACAGATACGCAGTATTTT. Translation: CASSFPTTDTQYF.

The chain joins TRBV5-1 to TRBJ2-7; TRBD1 agrees at 9 bases. Per the germline V gene, CDR1 is SGHRS and CDR2 is YFSETQ. With 4 bases clipped from V and 7 bases from J, the junction kept 15 bases outside the gene matches. The CDR3 runs 16 residues. The CDR3 reads CASSPGSGTGLAEQYF. The CDR3 nucleotides are TGCGCCAGCAGCCCCGGATCCGGGACAGGGCTAGCGGAGCAGTACTTC.

This clone occurred a few times. V gene TRBV7-2 combines with J gene TRBJ2-7; D is perhaps TRBD2 (5 bases). Per germline, CDR1 SGHTA and CDR2 FQGNSA. This CDR3 region has 14 residues. Between the trimmed V and J ends, which lost 4 bases and 2 bases, there was a span of 12 bases. CDR3 nucleotides: TGTGCCAGCAGCTCCCTAGAGAGGGCCTACGAGCAGTACTTC. Translation: CASSSLERAYEQYF.

This clone was observed a handful of times. V is TRBV6-5 and J is TRBJ1-4; D not certain. The V end was cut by 2 bases, the J end by 5 bases, with 6 bases between. Germline V gene lookup returns CDR1 MNHEY and CDR2 SVGAGI. This CDR3 is 13 amino acids long. The chain's CDR3 is CASSYSGNEKLFF. The CDR3 coding sequence is TGTGCCAGCAGTTACAGCGGGAATGAAAAACTGTTTTTT.

The chain is built from TRBV15 and TRBJ2-3; D perhaps matches TRBD2 (6 bases). This CDR3 spans 15 amino acids. The V and J ends lost 6 bases and 3 bases respectively, with 16 bases between them. Germline CDR1 is LNHNV and CDR2 is YYDKDF (reference sequence). This CDR3 is CATSSLRGTTDTQYF. Written as DNA, the CDR3 is TGTGCCACCAGTAGCCTGCGGGGTACTACAGATACGCAGTATTTT. The whole variable domain, filled in from reference TRBV15 and TRBJ2-3, reads DAMVIQNPRYQVTQFGKPVTLSCSQTLNHNVMYWYQQKSSQAPKLLFHYYDKDFNNEADTPDNFQSRRPNTSFCFLDIRSPGLGDTAMYLCATSSLRGTTDTQYFGPGTRLTVL.

This clone was detected a few times. The chain has TRBV5-4 and TRBJ2-2; a weak D match, TRBD1 (5 bases). The CDR3 has 16 amino acids. The germline V gene encodes CDR1 SGHNT and CDR2 YYREEE (reference sequence). Trimming removed 3 bases from V and 6 bases from J, with 18 bases in between. Here the CDR3 DNA reads TGTGCCAGCAGCTCCAACTCAAAGGAAGGGGCCGGGGAGCTGTTTTTT. The encoded protein is CASSSNSKEGAGELFF.

The V and J genes are TRBV27 and TRBJ2-3; D perhaps matches TRBD2 (7 bases). The CDR3 is made up of 16 amino acids. Germline-derived CDR1 and CDR2 are MNHEY and SMNVEV (reference sequence). V was pared by 1 base and J by 5 bases, with 16 bases between. The CDR3 loop is CASSLWGGLGRDTQYF. The CDR3 DNA follows: TGTGCCAGCAGTTTATGGGGGGGGCTGGGTAGAGATACGCAGTATTTT.